This T cell receptor (beta chain) was sequenced during a study of blood T cell repertoires in COVID-19. Per the original methods: From reference gene primer amplification, estimates of nucleated cell counts were derived. The repertoire was sequenced with immunoSEQ multiplex PCR; TCRdb's copy has only in-frame clones and lacks some. That table is the source of V, J and clone size, and D and trimming were worked out from the DNA. Of roughly 290,000 clones in the sample, approximately 91% were seen once. From germline, CDR1 is KGHDR and CDR2 SFDVKD. This CDR3 has 17 residues. V gave up 1 base and J gave up 4 bases; unmatched junction bases: 8.

The chain employs TRBV24-1 and TRBJ2-2; 7 nucleotides agree with TRBD2. The sequencing input was peripheral blood. The source of this sequence is an older woman with acute or convalescent COVID-19. The CDR3, as DNA: TGTGCCACCAGTGATTTTGGGTTAGCGGGTCCCACCGGGGAGCTGTTTTTT. Its protein is CATSDFGLAGPTGELFF.